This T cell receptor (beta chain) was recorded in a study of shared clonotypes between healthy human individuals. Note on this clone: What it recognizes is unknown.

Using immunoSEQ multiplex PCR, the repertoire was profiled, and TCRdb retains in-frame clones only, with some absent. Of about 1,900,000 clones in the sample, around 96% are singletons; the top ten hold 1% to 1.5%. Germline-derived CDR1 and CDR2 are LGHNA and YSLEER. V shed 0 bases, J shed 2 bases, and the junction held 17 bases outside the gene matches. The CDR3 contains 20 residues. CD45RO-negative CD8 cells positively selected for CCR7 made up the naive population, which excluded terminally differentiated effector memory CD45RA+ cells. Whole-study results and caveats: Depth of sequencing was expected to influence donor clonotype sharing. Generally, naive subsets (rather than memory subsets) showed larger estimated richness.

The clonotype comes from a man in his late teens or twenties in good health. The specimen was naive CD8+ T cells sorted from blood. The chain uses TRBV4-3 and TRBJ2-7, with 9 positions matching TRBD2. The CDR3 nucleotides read TGCGCCAGCAGCCAAGACTTCGAGACTAGCGGACCGAAAAACCCCTACGAGCAGTACTTC. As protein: CASSQDFETSGPKNPYEQYF.